The T cell receptor beta chain under discussion was sequenced for a study of blood T cell repertoires in COVID-19. Study in general: Two negative PCRs, clearance, or symptom resolution were required of recovered Cohort 3 donors.

Study members were between about 18 and 95 years old and lived in 20 to 30 US regions. The study assigned cohorts using participant-reported clinical history. The CDR3 extends over 14 amino acids. Germline loops: CDR1 LGHDT, CDR2 YNNKEL (reference sequence). The ends lost 4 bases at V and 3 bases at J; junction bases unmatched: 2. Original processing notes: Amplification with reference gene primers provided the estimates of nucleated cell counts. Only in-frame clones appear in the TCRdb table, and some are missing; sequencing was by immunoSEQ multiplex PCR. V, J and clone size derive from that table, while D and trimming were established from the DNA sequence. Of 120,000 to 150,000 clones listed, 84% are singletons.

This TCR was sampled from a man aged 50 to 60 in a cohort exposed to, infected with or recovered from COVID-19 (not recorded which). The chain uses TRBV3-1 (or the pseudogene TRBV3-2) and TRBJ2-7; 11 bases line up with TRBD2. Sequenced sample: PBMCs or T cells enriched from blood (not recorded which). The DNA of the CDR3 is TGTGCCAGCAGCCCAGGGACTAGCGGCTACGAGCAGTACTTC. This sequence encodes CASSPGTSGYEQYF.